In this sample, the clone carrying this TCR beta chain turned up many times. TCRdb recomputed clones from the PCR reads via MiXCR. The table records 20,000 or so clones, 9% to 15% of them present only once. This sample is part of a study of metastatic and nonmetastatic thyroid tumors. Study information: Repertoire comparison spanned blood and tumor or nodule tissue of malignant and benign thyroid patients.

The CDR3 extends over 14 amino acids. The germline V gene has CDR1 KGHSH and CDR2 LQKENI. The junction had 2 bases not matched to a gene; V was cut back by 3 bases and J by 1 base. No treatment of any kind had been given to any patient before thyroid surgery. The sequence came from a male donor with papillary thyroid cancer or a benign thyroid nodule (not recorded which). Some clones in this sample may be carry-over from other donors' samples. This chain links TRBV18 with TRBJ2-7; TRBD1 aligns across 8 bases. The source material was blood. CDR3 amino acids: CASSPRQGSYEQYF. In nucleotides, the CDR3 is TGTGCCAGCTCACCCCGACAGGGGTCCTACGAGCAGTACTTC.